These 23 T cell receptor beta chains were all obtained from the same sample, sequenced in a study of blood T cell repertoires in COVID-19. Libraries were prepared by immunoSEQ multiplex PCR; TCRdb keeps only in-frame clonotypes and omits some of them. The sample has nearly 250,000 clones; 86% are singletons. The specimen was PBMCs or T cells enriched from blood (not recorded which). These receptors were taken from a woman aged 45-59 years who had recovered from COVID-19.

This clone was found a few times. CDR3 amino acids: CSAQAGPAGEQYF. CDR3 in DNA: TGCAGCGCTCAAGCGGGCCCGGCCGGCGAGCAGTACTTC. V gene TRBV29-1 combines with J gene TRBJ2-7, with a tentative D call TRBD2 (6 bases). V was pared by 7 bases and J by 6 bases, with 19 bases between. Germline lookup yields CDR1 SQVTM and CDR2 ANQGSEA. CDR3 length: 13 amino acids.

This clone was seen only a few times. CDR3 in DNA: TGTGCCAGCAGCGGACAGCTCAAGCCCCTCCACTTT. Translation gives CASSGQLKPLHF. This chain links TRBV28 with TRBJ1-6; possibly TRBD1 for D (6 bases). V was clipped by 6 bases and J by 13 bases, with 13 bases between them. The germline V gene encodes CDR1 MDHEN and CDR2 SYDVKM. This CDR3 is 12 amino acids long.

The rearrangement joins TRBV7-2 to TRBJ2-7, with a weak D call TRBD2 (5 bases). The CDR3 has 16 amino acids. Trimming stripped 4 bases from V and 2 bases from J, with 18 bases between. Germline CDR1 and CDR2: SGHTA and FQGNSA. Written as DNA, the CDR3 is TGTGCCAGCAGCTATAGTCGGGGTAGCTCCACCTACGAGCAGTACTTC. This sequence encodes CASSYSRGSSTYEQYF.

The chain has TRBV29-1 and TRBJ2-5; 8 positions agree with TRBD2. J lost 5 bases, V lost 1 base, and 6 bases had no gene match. CDR1 is SQVTM and CDR2 is ANQGSEA in the germline V gene. The CDR3 consists of 14 residues. The DNA for the CDR3 is TGCAGCGTTGAAGGGCGGGGGGCCCGGGAGACCCAGTACTTC. This codes for CSVEGRGARETQYF. The variable domain in full, completed from reference TRBV29-1 and TRBJ2-5, reads SAVISQKPSRDICQRGTSLTIQCQVDSQVTMMFWYRQQPGQSLTLIATANQGSEATYESGFVIDKFPISRPNLTFSTLTVSNMSPEDSSIYLCSVEGRGARETQYFGPGTRLLVL.

The chain combines TRBV7-6 with TRBJ2-7, with 7 nucleotides matching TRBD1. This CDR3 is 14 amino acids long. Germline CDR1 SGHVS, CDR2 FNYEAQ. With 4 bases clipped from V and 3 bases from J, the junction kept 6 bases outside the gene matches. The CDR3 sequence is CASSSRTGNYEQYF. The CDR3 DNA sequence: TGTGCCAGCAGCTCCCGGACAGGAAACTACGAGCAGTACTTC.

The CDR3 DNA reads TGTGCCAGCAGCGGGACAGGGATCCGTGAAGCTTTCTTT. Translated: CASSGTGIREAFF. The chain recombines TRBV7-9 with TRBJ1-1; 9 bases are a match to TRBD1. After removal of 5 bases from V and 7 bases from J, the junction contained 5 bases not matched to a gene. This CDR3 is built from 13 residues. Looked up from germline, CDR1 is SEHNR and CDR2 is FQNEAQ (reference sequence).

J is TRBJ2-2 and V is TRBV4-3, with 9 bases matching TRBD1. This CDR3 has 16 amino acids. Per germline, CDR1 LGHNA and CDR2 YSLEER. J was trimmed by 4 bases and V by 6 bases; bases with no gene match: 9. CDR3 loop: CASREVGTGITGELFF. The CDR3 coding sequence is TGCGCCAGCAGGGAAGTGGGGACAGGGATCACCGGGGAGCTGTTTTTT.

The chain uses TRBV7-9 and TRBJ1-1; D remains ambiguous. Germline V gene sequence: CDR1 SEHNR, CDR2 FQNEAQ (reference sequence). CDR3 length: 15 amino acids. V lost 5 bases, J lost 1 base, and 14 bases lay in between. The CDR3 sequence is CASSPALRENTEAFF. In DNA, the CDR3 is TGTGCCAGCAGCCCGGCATTGAGGGAGAACACTGAAGCTTTCTTT.

This chain joins TRBV2 and TRBJ2-2; TRBD2 aligns across 10 bases. The CDR3 length is 18 residues. V was pared by 3 bases and J by 5 bases, with 12 bases of the junction left unmatched. The germline gives CDR1 SNHLY, CDR2 FYNNEI. CDR3 sequence reads: CASSDPAELAGRTGELFF. CDR3 in DNA: TGTGCCAGCAGTGATCCCGCGGAACTAGCGGGGAGAACCGGGGAGCTGTTTTTT.

This chain joins TRBV6-5 and TRBJ2-7, with 8 bases identical to TRBD2. The germline V gene encodes CDR1 MNHEY and CDR2 SVGAGI. The CDR3 contains 15 residues. V lost 7 bases to trimming and J lost 1 base; unmatched junction nucleotides: 9. The CDR3 sequence: CASIYSGGSSYEQYF. In nucleotides, the CDR3 is TGTGCCAGCATATACAGCGGGGGATCATCCTACGAGCAGTACTTC.

This sequence joins TRBV6-2 or TRBV6-3 and TRBJ2-5; weak D call: TRBD1 (6 bases). Trimming took 4 bases from V and 0 from J, leaving 15 bases between them. This CDR3 has 16 residues. The germline CDR1 and CDR2 sequences are MNHEY and SVGEGT. CDR3 loop: CASSWKGTSNQETQYF. The CDR3 DNA reads as TGTGCCAGCAGTTGGAAAGGGACAAGCAACCAAGAGACCCAGTACTTC.

CDR3 sequence reads: CASGNITGSYREKLFF. CDR3 nucleotides: TGCGCCAGCGGAAACATAACAGGGAGTTATCGTGAAAAACTGTTTTTT. The chain recombines TRBV4-3 with TRBJ1-4, with a weak D call TRBD1 (6 bases). Germline CDR1 reads LGHNA; CDR2 reads YSLEER. Trimming removed 8 bases from V and 7 bases from J, with 23 bases in between. The CDR3 totals 16 residues.

V and J are TRBV27 and TRBJ1-5; D gene uncertain. From germline, CDR1 is MNHEY and CDR2 SMNVEV (reference sequence). The CDR3 is 13 residues long. V was trimmed by 1 base and J by 6 bases, leaving 7 bases between them. The CDR3 is CASSLWAGQPQHF. Here the CDR3 DNA reads TGTGCCAGCAGTTTATGGGCCGGTCAGCCCCAGCATTTT.

This clone appeared a single time. The chain combines TRBV28 with TRBJ2-7; TRBD1 is a possible D gene (6 bases). This CDR3 comprises 14 residues. Germline CDR1 reads MDHEN; CDR2 reads SYDVKM. Trimming stripped 1 base from V and 3 bases from J, with 10 bases between. The CDR3 nucleotides are TGTGCCAGCAGTTTATCAGGGGAAGGCTACGAGCAGTACTTC. Protein product: CASSLSGEGYEQYF.

V is TRBV11-2 and J is TRBJ2-2; maybe TRBD1 (5 bases). The CDR3 totals 16 residues. Germline V lookup: CDR1 SGHAT, CDR2 FQNNGV. The V end lost 6 bases, the J end lost 3 bases, and 17 bases lay between the germline ends. The CDR3 nucleotides read TGTGCCAGCAGACGTTCTGGACAACTGGACACCGGGGAGCTGTTTTTT. Translated, it gives CASRRSGQLDTGELFF.

CDR3 nucleotides: TGTGCCAGCTCACCGCTCGGGGCGGGGGCCTCCCAAGAGACCCAGTACTTC. This gives the protein CASSPLGAGASQETQYF. The chain has TRBV18 and TRBJ2-5, with D possibly matching TRBD2 (7 bases). The CDR3 contains 17 residues. V lost 3 bases and J lost 1, with 18 bases in between. Germline-derived CDR1 and CDR2 are KGHSH and LQKENI.

The genes are TRBV5-5 and TRBJ1-2; TRBD1 matches 8 bases. With V trimmed by 1 base and J by 3 bases, 17 bases remained unmatched. CDR3 length: 19 residues. Germline-derived CDR1 and CDR2 are SGHKS and YYEKEE (reference sequence). DNA of the CDR3: TGTGCCAGCAGCTTGCAGGCGTCTCAGGGGGCTTTGGGCTACTATGGCTACACCTTC. This gives the protein CASSLQASQGALGYYGYTF. The complete variable domain, with remaining parts taken from reference TRBV5-5 and TRBJ1-2, reads DAGVTQSPTHLIKTRGQQVTLRCSPISGHKSVSWYQQVLGQGPQFIFQYYEKEERGRGNFPDRFSARQFPNYSSELNVNALLLGDSALYLCASSLQASQGALGYYGYTFGSGTRLTVV.

This chain uses TRBV19 with TRBJ2-1; the D is unclear. Germline values: CDR1 LNHDA, CDR2 SQIVND (reference sequence). V was trimmed by 1 base and J by 4 bases, leaving 5 bases between them. The CDR3 has 13 amino acids. The CDR3 sequence: CASSIGQYNEQFF. CDR3 DNA: TGTGCCAGTAGTATAGGCCAGTACAATGAGCAGTTCTTC.

The chain joins TRBV7-6 to TRBJ1-1, with D maybe TRBD1 (5 bases). The CDR3 length is 15 residues. Trimming shortened V by 1 base and J by 1 base, and 10 bases separated the two germline ends. Per the germline V gene, CDR1 is SGHVS and CDR2 is FNYEAQ. This chain's CDR3 is CASSLEAGKNTEAFF. CDR3 nucleotide sequence: TGTGCCAGCAGCTTAGAGGCAGGGAAGAACACTGAAGCTTTCTTT.

This clone was counted a single time. The V gene is TRBV2, the J gene TRBJ1-2; no firm D call. Germline CDR1 SNHLY, CDR2 FYNNEI. Trimming took off 3 bases at V and 8 bases at J, with 13 bases between the two ends. The CDR3 has 13 residues. The CDR3 reads CASSDPWREGYTF. The CDR3 nucleotides read TGTGCCAGCAGTGACCCCTGGCGGGAAGGCTACACCTTC.

The chain employs TRBV2 and TRBJ2-7; 11 bases are shared with TRBD2. The CDR3 consists of 15 residues. Germline CDR1 SNHLY, CDR2 FYNNEI. With V trimmed by 7 bases and J by 3 bases, 8 bases remained unmatched. CDR3 in amino acids: CASNTGLAGDYEQYF. CDR3 DNA: TGTGCCAGCAATACTGGACTAGCGGGTGACTACGAGCAGTACTTC. Variable domain in full (rest from reference TRBV2 and TRBJ2-7): EPEVTQTPSHQVTQMGQEVILRCVPISNHLYFYWYRQILGQKVEFLVSFYNNEISEKSEIFDDQFSVERPDGSNFTLKIRSTKLEDSAMYFCASNTGLAGDYEQYFGPGTRLTVT.

J is TRBJ2-1 and V is TRBV4-1; 16 nucleotides align to TRBD2. The trim removed 4 bases at V and 5 bases at J, leaving 8 bases unmatched. In germline, CDR1 is MGHRA, CDR2 YSYEKL. This CDR3 spans 18 amino acids. CDR3 protein: CASSPGTSGGGTHNEQFF. CDR3 DNA sequence: TGCGCCAGCAGCCCAGGGACTAGCGGGGGGGGCACGCACAATGAGCAGTTCTTC.

The V call is TRBV6-6, the J call TRBJ1-1; possible D gene TRBD1, 6 bases. The CDR3 length is 15 residues. Germline V lookup: CDR1 MNHNY, CDR2 SVGAGI (reference sequence). V lost 5 bases and J 1 base, leaving 14 bases between the germline ends. CDR3 region: CASSPSTGQNTEAFF. In DNA, the CDR3 is TGTGCCAGCAGTCCCTCGACAGGCCAGAACACTGAAGCTTTCTTT.